The clone carrying this T cell receptor beta chain has at least ten counts. The target antigen is unknown. These data come from a study of T cells after yellow fever vaccination. Study details: In the case of low-cell-number fractions, SMART-Seq v4 Ultra Low Input was used for preparation. Overall study results and limits: Most primary-vaccination clones reappeared after the booster (about 97% CD4, about 88% CD8).

Germline V gene sequence: CDR1 LGHNA, CDR2 YSLEER. The CDR3 has 15 residues. Trimming removed 3 bases at V and 10 bases at J, with 18 bases between. By 5'RACE template switching, TCR cDNA was produced, with a universal primer site and UMIs added in the process. Each CDR3 protein is one row after TCRdb ran MiXCR on the 5' RACE reads. The data hold over 250,000 distinct CDR3 sequences, with over 4.5% observed a single time. The TCR comes from a man aged 18 to 29 who received the YFV17D yellow fever vaccine. The chain recombines TRBV4-3 with TRBJ2-2, with D perhaps TRBD2 (6 bases). The sequencing used CD4+ T cells sorted from PBMCs, collected on the day of the yellow fever booster vaccination. In nucleotides, the CDR3 is TGCGCCAGCAGCCATCAAGCACTAGCTAAGGAGGAGCTGTTTTTT. Its translation: CASSHQALAKEELFF.